The entry that follows covers one T cell receptor (beta chain) sequence. The antigen is not known. The V gene's germline CDR1 is SGHVS and CDR2 FNYEAQ. The CDR3 sequence is 16 residues long. The V gene end was trimmed by 5 bases and the J gene end by 7 bases; junction bases not matched to a gene: 8. This specimen belongs to a study of cytomegalovirus exposure and HLA in healthy donors. Study outcomes and limitations: Compared with the approximately 700-donor mean, an Asian-associated ancestry cluster reportedly had fewer N-insertions, according to a later analysis.

The study ran its PCR with 60 Vbeta and 13 Jbeta primers. Clones were read by immunoSEQ multiplex PCR, and TCRdb kept only the in-frame ones, dropping some. The sample consists of roughly 120,000 clones, 81% of them appearing once. Sequencing input: PBMCs. This chain links TRBV7-6 with TRBJ2-1, with 13 bases lining up with TRBD2. The source of this sequence is a woman in her 30s in good health and CMV-seronegative. The DNA of the CDR3 is TGTGCCAGCAGCGCCGCCCGGACTAGCGGGAGTAATGAGCAGTTCTTC. Translation gives CASSAARTSGSNEQFF.